The rows below give T cell receptor beta chains drawn from one sample of a study of blood T cell repertoires in COVID-19. Sequencing used immunoSEQ multiplex PCR; TCRdb keeps in-frame clones, though not all of them. Altogether roughly 65,000 clones are present, just over 85% being singletons, with the ten largest covering over 4%. The sequenced material came from peripheral blood. Receptors were obtained from a man in his fifties or sixties with acute or convalescent COVID-19. CDR3s include the opening cysteine and the closing phenylalanine or tryptophan. A D gene is named only where the DNA matches it firmly. Size values are once, few and many counts, or a class for expanded clones, and some rows have none.

v_gene: TRBV4-1
d_gene: TRBD1
j_gene: TRBJ1-4
abundance: once
CDR3nt: TGCGCCAGCAGCCGCGGGACAGGGGGTGTTTTTGAGGAAAAACTGTTTTTT
CDR3aa: CASSRGTGGVFEEKLFF

v_gene: TRBV6-5
d_gene: -
j_gene: TRBJ2-2
abundance: -
CDR3nt: TGTGCCAGCAGGAGACAGACTTCGGACACCGGGGAGCTGTTTTTT
CDR3aa: CASRRQTSDTGELFF

v_gene: TRBV5-1
d_gene: TRBD1
j_gene: TRBJ1-1
abundance: -
CDR3nt: TGCGCCAGCAGCCAGGACAGGGGAGACACTGAAGCTTTCTTT
CDR3aa: CASSQDRGDTEAFF

v_gene: TRBV27
d_gene: TRBD1
j_gene: TRBJ1-2
abundance: -
CDR3nt: TGTGCCAGCAGTTTCACAGGGGTAAGGTCCTATGGCTACACCTTC
CDR3aa: CASSFTGVRSYGYTF

v_gene: TRBV30
d_gene: TRBD1
j_gene: TRBJ1-6
abundance: -
CDR3nt: TGTGCCTGGAGTTCCCGACAGGGCTATAATTCACCCCTCCACTTT
CDR3aa: CAWSSRQGYNSPLHF

v_gene: TRBV15
d_gene: TRBD1
j_gene: TRBJ2-7
abundance: -
CDR3nt: TGTGCCACCAGGGACCTCGGGACAGGGTTGGGCGAGCAGTACTTC
CDR3aa: CATRDLGTGLGEQYF

v_gene: TRBV5-1
d_gene: -
j_gene: TRBJ2-3
abundance: -
CDR3nt: TGCGCCAGCAGCGGAAACTATGGCCCAGATACGCAGTATTTT
CDR3aa: CASSGNYGPDTQYF

v_gene: TRBV28
d_gene: TRBD2
j_gene: TRBJ2-7
abundance: -
CDR3nt: TGTGCCAGCTCTGCAGCGGGGGAAGCCTACGAGCAGTACTTC
CDR3aa: CASSAAGEAYEQYF

v_gene: TRBV7-2
d_gene: TRBD2
j_gene: TRBJ2-1
abundance: -
CDR3nt: TGTGCCAGCAGCCCGCTGACTAGCGGGAGCCCACCCCAGTTCTTC
CDR3aa: CASSPLTSGSPPQFF

v_gene: TRBV30
d_gene: TRBD2
j_gene: TRBJ2-7
abundance: -
CDR3nt: TGTGCCTGGAGGCAGAAAAGCGGGGGGGCGTCCGAGCAGTACTTC
CDR3aa: CAWRQKSGGASEQYF

v_gene: TRBV19
d_gene: -
j_gene: TRBJ2-5
abundance: -
CDR3nt: TGTGCCAGCCCACGACTTCGTAGCGCGGAGACCCAGTACTTC
CDR3aa: CASPRLRSAETQYF

v_gene: TRBV10-1
d_gene: -
j_gene: TRBJ1-1
abundance: few
CDR3nt: TGCGCCAGCAGTGAGTTTGCCCAGACTGAAGCTTTCTTT
CDR3aa: CASSEFAQTEAFF

v_gene: TRBV10-3
d_gene: -
j_gene: TRBJ2-7
abundance: -
CDR3nt: TGTGCCATCAGTGCCGGCTACGAGCAGTACTTC
CDR3aa: CAISAGYEQYF

v_gene: TRBV30
d_gene: -
j_gene: TRBJ1-1
abundance: -
CDR3nt: TGTGCCTGGAGTGTAAATGGAGGCACTGAAGCTTTCTTT
CDR3aa: CAWSVNGGTEAFF

v_gene: TRBV19
d_gene: TRBD2
j_gene: TRBJ2-1
abundance: -
CDR3nt: TGTGCCAGCACGACTAGCGGGATTTACAATGAGCAGTTCTTC
CDR3aa: CASTTSGIYNEQFF

v_gene: TRBV10-2
d_gene: TRBD1
j_gene: TRBJ1-1
abundance: -
CDR3nt: TGCGCCGCCCGGTCAGGGGGTCTCACTGAAGCTTTCTTT
CDR3aa: CAARSGGLTEAFF

v_gene: TRBV27
d_gene: -
j_gene: TRBJ1-2
abundance: few
CDR3nt: TGTGCCAGCAGTTTAGGCGGCGGCAACTATGGCTACACCTTC
CDR3aa: CASSLGGGNYGYTF

v_gene: TRBV29-1
d_gene: -
j_gene: TRBJ1-1
abundance: -
CDR3nt: TGCAGCGTTAGGGCAGGGATGAACACTGAAGCTTTCTTT
CDR3aa: CSVRAGMNTEAFF

v_gene: TRBV11-2
d_gene: -
j_gene: TRBJ1-3
abundance: -
CDR3nt: TGTGCCAGCAGCTTAGATGAGGCAGGAAACACCATATATTTT
CDR3aa: CASSLDEAGNTIYF

v_gene: TRBV20-1
d_gene: -
j_gene: TRBJ1-6
abundance: -
CDR3nt: TGCAGTGCTAGTGGTCAGGGGAATTCACCCCTCCACTTT
CDR3aa: CSASGQGNSPLHF

v_gene: TRBV20-1
d_gene: -
j_gene: TRBJ2-1
abundance: -
CDR3nt: TGCAGTGCTAGTACTAGTCCCTACAATGAGCAGTTCTTC
CDR3aa: CSASTSPYNEQFF

v_gene: TRBV27
d_gene: TRBD1
j_gene: TRBJ2-2
abundance: -
CDR3nt: TGTGCCAGCAGCCCAATCCTACGACAGGGGGCGCGCAGGGGCGGGGAGCTGTTTTTT
CDR3aa: CASSPILRQGARRGGELFF

v_gene: TRBV27
d_gene: -
j_gene: TRBJ2-5
abundance: -
CDR3nt: TGTGCCAGCAGTTTATGGGCCTCAGAGAGAGAGACCCAGTACTTC
CDR3aa: CASSLWASERETQYF

v_gene: TRBV15
d_gene: -
j_gene: TRBJ2-7
abundance: -
CDR3nt: TGTGCCACCAGCAGAGATAGGGGTCGAGCTAGGCCCGACTACGAGCAGTACTTC
CDR3aa: CATSRDRGRARPDYEQYF

v_gene: TRBV6-1
d_gene: -
j_gene: TRBJ2-1
abundance: -
CDR3nt: TGTGCCAGCAGTGAATCGTTCAGCGGGCCCTACAATGAGCAGTTCTTC
CDR3aa: CASSESFSGPYNEQFF

v_gene: TRBV11-2
d_gene: TRBD2
j_gene: TRBJ2-2
abundance: once
CDR3nt: TGTGCCCGCAGCGGGGGGGGCGGGGGGGCCGGGGAGCTGTTTTTT
CDR3aa: CARSGGGGGAGELFF

v_gene: TRBV12-5
d_gene: -
j_gene: TRBJ1-1
abundance: few
CDR3nt: TGTGCTAGTGGCCTGCACAGTAACACTGAAGCTTTCTTT
CDR3aa: CASGLHSNTEAFF

v_gene: TRBV5-1
d_gene: TRBD1
j_gene: TRBJ2-4
abundance: -
CDR3nt: TGCGCCAGCAGCTCGGGACAGCTAGCCAAAAACATTCAGTACTTC
CDR3aa: CASSSGQLAKNIQYF

v_gene: TRBV2
d_gene: -
j_gene: TRBJ1-3
abundance: -
CDR3nt: TGTGCCAGCTACAGGGACTCTGGAAACACCATATATTTT
CDR3aa: CASYRDSGNTIYF

v_gene: TRBV5-1
d_gene: TRBD1
j_gene: TRBJ1-2
abundance: -
CDR3nt: TGCGCCAGCAGCCCTGGACAGGGGACTATGCATGGCTACACCTTC
CDR3aa: CASSPGQGTMHGYTF

v_gene: TRBV4-2
d_gene: TRBD1
j_gene: TRBJ1-5
abundance: -
CDR3nt: TGTGCCAGCAGCCAAAGGACAGGGGGCTTTCAGCCCCAGCATTTT
CDR3aa: CASSQRTGGFQPQHF

v_gene: TRBV5-1
d_gene: -
j_gene: TRBJ2-2
abundance: -
CDR3nt: TGCGCCAGCAGCTCCGGGGGGCCGAACACCGGGGAGCTGTTTTTT
CDR3aa: CASSSGGPNTGELFF

v_gene: TRBV6-5
d_gene: TRBD1
j_gene: TRBJ1-2
abundance: -
CDR3nt: TGTGCCAGCAGAGCTTGGGACAGGGAGGACTATGGCTACACCTTC
CDR3aa: CASRAWDREDYGYTF

v_gene: TRBV19
d_gene: TRBD1
j_gene: TRBJ1-4
abundance: few
CDR3nt: TGTGCCAGTAAACCGGGACAGGGCATTGAAAAACTGTTTTTT
CDR3aa: CASKPGQGIEKLFF

v_gene: TRBV6-5
d_gene: -
j_gene: TRBJ1-1
abundance: -
CDR3nt: TGTGCCAGCAGTTACTCGAACATCCGGGAGACTGAAGCTTTCTTT
CDR3aa: CASSYSNIRETEAFF

v_gene: TRBV19
d_gene: -
j_gene: TRBJ2-1
abundance: -
CDR3nt: TGTGCCAGTAGTATTCTAGTGGGTGAGCAGTTCTTC
CDR3aa: CASSILVGEQFF

v_gene: TRBV6-6
d_gene: -
j_gene: TRBJ1-1
abundance: -
CDR3nt: TGTGCCAGCAGACCGGGATTAAACACTGAAGCTTTCTTT
CDR3aa: CASRPGLNTEAFF

v_gene: TRBV6-1
d_gene: TRBD2
j_gene: TRBJ2-5
abundance: -
CDR3nt: TGTGCCAGCAGTGACCCAGCGGGAGGGAGAGAGACCCAGTACTTC
CDR3aa: CASSDPAGGRETQYF

v_gene: TRBV6-5
d_gene: TRBD1
j_gene: TRBJ1-5
abundance: -
CDR3nt: TGTGCCAGCAGGGCCGGGACAGGGGTGGGGCCCCAGCATTTT
CDR3aa: CASRAGTGVGPQHF

v_gene: TRBV18
d_gene: TRBD1
j_gene: TRBJ1-6
abundance: -
CDR3nt: TGTGCCAGCTCCGGGACAGATAATTCACCCCTCCACTTT
CDR3aa: CASSGTDNSPLHF

v_gene: TRBV19
d_gene: -
j_gene: TRBJ1-1
abundance: -
CDR3nt: TGTGCCACCACGGCCCCGGGGGGTTCTTCTGAAGCTTTCTTT
CDR3aa: CATTAPGGSSEAFF

v_gene: TRBV20-1
d_gene: TRBD2
j_gene: TRBJ2-1
abundance: -
CDR3nt: TGCAGTGCTTTACTAGCGGAGCAGTTCTTC
CDR3aa: CSALLAEQFF

v_gene: TRBV7-9
d_gene: TRBD2
j_gene: TRBJ2-7
abundance: -
CDR3nt: TGTGCCAGCAGCTTAAGGACTAGCGGGACACGCGAAATCTACGAGCAGTACTTC
CDR3aa: CASSLRTSGTREIYEQYF

v_gene: TRBV11-1
d_gene: TRBD2
j_gene: TRBJ2-1
abundance: once
CDR3nt: TGTGCCAGCAGGCTCGGGGGGAGCTCCTACAATGAGCAGTTCTTC
CDR3aa: CASRLGGSSYNEQFF

v_gene: TRBV5-4
d_gene: TRBD1
j_gene: TRBJ1-3
abundance: few
CDR3nt: TGTGCCAGCAGCCGGGACAGCTCTGGAAACACCATATATTTT
CDR3aa: CASSRDSSGNTIYF

v_gene: TRBV6-5
d_gene: -
j_gene: TRBJ1-2
abundance: -
CDR3nt: TGTGCCAGCAGGAAAACAGGAGTCCCCTATGGCTACACCTTC
CDR3aa: CASRKTGVPYGYTF

v_gene: TRBV4-1
d_gene: TRBD1
j_gene: TRBJ2-5
abundance: -
CDR3nt: TGCGCCAGCAGCCGCCTGTCCACGGGACAGGAAGAGACCCAGTACTTC
CDR3aa: CASSRLSTGQEETQYF

v_gene: TRBV9
d_gene: TRBD1
j_gene: TRBJ1-2
abundance: -
CDR3nt: TGTGCCAGCAGCGTAGCTCCCGACAGGGGCGGTAACTATGGCTACACCTTC
CDR3aa: CASSVAPDRGGNYGYTF

v_gene: TRBV9
d_gene: TRBD2
j_gene: TRBJ2-1
abundance: -
CDR3nt: TGTGCCAGCAGCGTAACACTCGGGACTAGTCTCAATGAGCAGTTCTTC
CDR3aa: CASSVTLGTSLNEQFF

v_gene: TRBV30
d_gene: -
j_gene: TRBJ2-7
abundance: once
CDR3nt: TGTGCCTGGAGTGTACGGGCCAGGGCCTACGAGCAGTACTTC
CDR3aa: CAWSVRARAYEQYF

v_gene: TRBV19
d_gene: TRBD1
j_gene: TRBJ1-5
abundance: -
CDR3nt: TGTGCCAGTAGTATCGACGGGACAGCTTATAGCAATCAGCCCCAGCATTTT
CDR3aa: CASSIDGTAYSNQPQHF

v_gene: TRBV11-1
d_gene: TRBD1
j_gene: TRBJ1-1
abundance: -
CDR3nt: TGTGCCAGCAGCTTAGAGGGGGCGAACACTGAAGCTTTCTTT
CDR3aa: CASSLEGANTEAFF

v_gene: TRBV7-3
d_gene: TRBD1
j_gene: TRBJ2-5
abundance: -
CDR3nt: TGTGCCAGCAGCCCACAGGGGACCCAAGAGACCCAGTACTTC
CDR3aa: CASSPQGTQETQYF

v_gene: TRBV19
d_gene: TRBD1
j_gene: TRBJ1-3
abundance: -
CDR3nt: TGTGCCAGTAGTCTTACAGGGGCTGGAAACACCATATATTTT
CDR3aa: CASSLTGAGNTIYF

v_gene: TRBV6-6
d_gene: -
j_gene: TRBJ1-1
abundance: -
CDR3nt: TGTGCCAGCAGTTACTCAACAGGGTGGAACACTGAAGCTTTCTTT
CDR3aa: CASSYSTGWNTEAFF